The 5 T cell receptor beta chains in this list originate from one sample, sequenced in a study of T-cell memory formation after mild COVID-19. A single record per CDR3 protein comes from TCRdb applying MiXCR to the 5' RACE reads. The sample lists over 120,000 distinct CDR3 sequences, less than 25% occurring once. The sample consisted of PBMCs or a T cell subset sorted from them (not recorded which). These receptors were obtained from an adult woman who had mild COVID-19 (a few samples of this study predate the infection). Cell type and time point are not known.

V is TRBV3-1 and J is TRBJ2-2, with D possibly called TRBD1 or TRBD2 (5 bases each). V was trimmed by 0 bases and J by 3 bases, leaving 11 bases between them. The CDR3 totals 16 residues. CDR1 is LGHDT, CDR2 YNNKEL, per germline (reference sequence). The CDR3 DNA reads as TGTGCCAGCAGCCAAGATTACGGGGCCCACACCGGGGAGCTGTTTTTT. Its protein product is CASSQDYGAHTGELFF.

V gene TRBV9 combines with J gene TRBJ2-7; TRBD2 matches 12 bases. Germline loops: CDR1 SGDLS, CDR2 YYNGEE. J gave up 7 bases and V 3 bases, and 5 bases lay outside the gene matches. The CDR3 has 14 residues. CDR3 DNA sequence: TGTGCCAGCAGCGCTAGCGGGAGGGCCCATGAGCAGTACTTC. It encodes CASSASGRAHEQYF.

This chain's CDR3 is CASSQGPGGHEQFF. CDR3 sequence (DNA): TGCGCCAGCAGCCAAGGGCCAGGGGGACATGAGCAGTTCTTC. The chain links TRBV4-3 to TRBJ2-1; 7 bases are a match to TRBD1. V lost 1 base and J lost 8; bases outside the gene matches: 5. This CDR3 comprises 14 residues. Per germline, CDR1 LGHNA and CDR2 YSLEER.

This rearrangement joins TRBV5-1 to TRBJ1-2, with 11 bases identical to TRBD1. Germline loops: CDR1 SGHRS, CDR2 YFSETQ. The J segment lost 1 base and the V segment lost 4 bases, leaving 9 bases of the junction unmatched. CDR3 length equals 17 residues. The CDR3 region has the DNA TGCGCCAGCAGCGACCGGGACAGGGGGTTCCGTAACTATGGCTACACCTTC. It translates to CASSDRDRGFRNYGYTF.

Regarding this clonotype: The junction departs from germline at one end; a sequencing error may be responsible. V and J are TRBV7-8 and TRBJ2-5; D is perhaps TRBD2 (6 bases). Per germline, CDR1 SGHVS and CDR2 FQNEAQ. The CDR3 loop spans 16 amino acids. CDR3 region: CARSLSTGDLWETQYF. The CDR3 DNA reads as TGTGCCAGAAGCTTATCTACGGGAGATTTGTGGGAGACCCAGTACTTC.